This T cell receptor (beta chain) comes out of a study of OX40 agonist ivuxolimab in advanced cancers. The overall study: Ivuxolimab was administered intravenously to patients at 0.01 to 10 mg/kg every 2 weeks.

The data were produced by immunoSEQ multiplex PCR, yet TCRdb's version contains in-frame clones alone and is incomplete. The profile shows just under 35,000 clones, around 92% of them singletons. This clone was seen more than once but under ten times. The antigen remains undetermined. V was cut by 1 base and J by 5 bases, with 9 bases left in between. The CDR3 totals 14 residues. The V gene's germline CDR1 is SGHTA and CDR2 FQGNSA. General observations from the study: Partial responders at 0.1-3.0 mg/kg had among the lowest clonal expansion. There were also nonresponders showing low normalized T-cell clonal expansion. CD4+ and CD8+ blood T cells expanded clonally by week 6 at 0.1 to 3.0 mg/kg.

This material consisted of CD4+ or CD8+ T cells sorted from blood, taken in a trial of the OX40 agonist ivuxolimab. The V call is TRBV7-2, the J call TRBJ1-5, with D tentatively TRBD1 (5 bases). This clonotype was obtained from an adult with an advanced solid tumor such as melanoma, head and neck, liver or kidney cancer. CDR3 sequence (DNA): TGTGCCAGCAGCTTAGTAGGGGAGCATCAGCCCCAGCATTTT. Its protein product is CASSLVGEHQPQHF. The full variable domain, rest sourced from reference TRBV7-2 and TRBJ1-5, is GAGVSQSPSNKVTEKGKDVELRCDPISGHTALYWYRQSLGQGLEFLIYFQGNSAPDKSGLPSDRFSAERTGGSVSTLTIQRTQQEDSAVYLCASSLVGEHQPQHFGDGTRLSIL.